This TCR beta chain emerged from a study of shared clonotypes between healthy human individuals (dated by TCRdb to the early 2020s). Context from the whole study: A few men and a couple of women, aged 18 to 49 years, made up the cohort. For each donor, CD4 naive and CD4 memory were each given three plates, CD8 naive was given two plates, and CD8 memory was given one plate. To estimate repertoire size and how much clonotype sharing occurs between individuals, the study deeply sequenced the blood TCR repertoires of several healthy adults. Libraries were prepared and TCR repertoires were sequenced by different laboratories using diverse techniques, in order to increase sequencing depth and limit assay-specific biases. Per donor, leukapheresis produced somewhere between about 0.94 and 9 billion PBMCs.

Study-wide conclusions, independent of this receptor: Pairwise subsampling indicated that sequencing depth was expected to affect the degree of clonotype sharing among donors. The small number of donors limited the genetic and exposure-history diversity represented. Even with the large sequencing depth, rarefaction of the sorted-subset datasets indicated that sequencing was incomplete. Naive subsets generally had larger estimated clonotype richness than memory subsets did. Across a few donors, around 5.4% of naive CD4, roughly 3.5% of naive CD8, roughly 2.3% of memory CD4, and about 0.4% of memory CD8 clonotypes were shared. Sampling was limited to blood, and TCR repertoires in tissue likely differ from TCR repertoires in blood. Compared with non-shared clonotypes, the clonotypes found in all four sorted-subset donors had higher generation probabilities.

Using the deep immunoSEQ assay, multiplex PCR amplified TCR CDR3 regions from genomic DNA. For each cell subset, the extracted genomic DNA was distributed evenly across all wells of several immunoSEQ 96-well plates, and each plate served as one replicate. Each replicate PCR for sorted subsets received about 0.2 ug genomic DNA, equal to about 30,000 T cell genomes. The purified libraries were quantified using a Qubit 3.0 fluorometer, sized with a Bioanalyzer 2100, and then quantified again using the KAPA Library Quantification kit. Each immunoSEQ 96-well plate was sequenced on its own single-read 150-cycle Illumina NextSeq 550 flow cell. The study's processing was this. Because the immunoSEQ output held only junctional sequences and lacked quality scores, the filtering could not match the filtering applied to full-length reads. To assign V/J genes and CDR3, sequences were annotated against IMGT germline references using PyIR, a Python wrapper for IgBLAST v1.9. Reads were removed for weak V/J assignments (E-value above 1e-6), missing CDR3, stop codons, out-of-frame junctions, or ambiguous translated residues. V3J clonotypes were defined by identical inferred V gene, J gene, and CDR3 amino acid sequence. Percentage overlap between repertoires was computed as shared unique clonotypes divided by the size of the smaller repertoire. Richness of each repertoire was evaluated using RTK rarefaction, the Chao1 estimator, and Recon v2.1 estimates of unobserved clonotypes. Generation probabilities were computed with OLGA for all TCRbeta clonotypes obtained by the gDNA method from several donors. The table was pulled from immuneACCESS by TCRdb, which kept in-frame rearrangements only. Such tables lose some clones; where checked, under half of the loss comes from unresolved V genes, and the rest has no known cause. V, J and clone size were drawn from that table, and D and trimming were deduced from the DNA. The table for this sample lists 2 million to 2.5 million clones; 93% of them were counted only once. Roughly 0.39% of the sample belongs to the ten largest clones.

The germline V gene gives CDR1 as MNHEY and CDR2 as SVGAGI. V and J lose 7 bases and 4 bases, and a span of 16 bases separates them. The CDR3 spans 14 residues, from the cysteine through the phenylalanine. Only the CDR3 part of the read is kept: 42 bases, read in frame from the first base. This clone was picked up one time. No cognate antigen has been identified for it. Within one base of it there is no much larger clone, and no base qualities were kept. Healthy HIV-negative adults with no recently reported acute infections or vaccinations were included as donors. All donors were Caucasian adults living in Nashville, Tennessee, USA. CD4+ T cells were enriched through magnetic negative selection, after which naive cells were positively selected on CD45RA and the remaining negative fraction served as the memory subset. Blood was collected by leukapheresis, and PBMCs were isolated by Ficoll-Histopaque density gradient centrifugation and then cryopreserved in liquid nitrogen vapor phase. Analytical flow cytometry was used to check the purity and quantity of every magnetically sorted T cell population. From each sorted fraction, genomic DNA was isolated and quantified by UV absorbance on a Nanodrop 2000c.

The source of this sequence is a man aged 18 to 29 in good health. Some clones in this sample may be carry-over from other donors' samples. Material: naive CD4+ T cells from PBMCs. This specimen's cell subset or site label, per the study, means: CD45RA+ positively selected. The chain joins TRBV6-5 to TRBJ1-1; the D gene is perhaps TRBD1, on 5 matching bases. The CDR3 region has the sequence CASIRQGGGTEAFF. The nucleotides read TGTGCCAGCATCCGGCAGGGTGGGGGCACTGAAGCTTTCTTT.